Listed below are T cell receptor beta chains from one sample, sequenced in a study of T cell changes during pregnancy in multiple sclerosis. Using immunoSEQ multiplex PCR, the repertoire was profiled, and TCRdb retains in-frame clones only, with some absent. The sample holds roughly 40,000 clones, about 88% seen once. The source was CD8+ T cells from peripheral blood mononuclear cells, collected in the first trimester of pregnancy. These receptor sequences come from a female donor with multiple sclerosis, enrolled in a pregnancy study. CDR3s include the opening cysteine and the closing phenylalanine or tryptophan. The order of the fields is CDR3 protein, CDR3 DNA, D gene, clone size, V gene, J gene. The D gene is left open where the match is weak. Only part of the rows carry a size: once, few, many, or a class if the clone is expanded.

CDR3 protein: CATAPGGTEVPEAFF
CDR3 DNA: TGTGCCACCGCCCCCGGGGGGACCGAGGTCCCTGAAGCTTTCTTT
D gene: .
clone size: few
V gene: TRBV15
J gene: TRBJ1-1

CDR3 protein: CASSQAARQAGSPLHF
CDR3 DNA: TGCGCCAGCAGCCAAGCGGCTCGTCAGGCAGGTTCACCCCTCCACTTT
D gene: .
clone size: few
V gene: TRBV4-3
J gene: TRBJ1-6

CDR3 protein: CASSSERVSSYNEQFF
CDR3 DNA: TGTGCCAGCAGCTCGGAGCGGGTCAGCTCCTACAATGAGCAGTTCTTC
D gene: .
clone size: .
V gene: TRBV5-4
J gene: TRBJ2-1

CDR3 protein: CASRAGSGGELFF
CDR3 DNA: TGTGCCAGCAGGGCAGGGTCCGGCGGGGAGCTGTTTTTT
D gene: .
clone size: once
V gene: TRBV9
J gene: TRBJ2-2

CDR3 protein: CASSYQGADNEQFF
CDR3 DNA: TGTGCCAGCAGTTACCAGGGGGCGGACAATGAGCAGTTCTTC
D gene: TRBD1
clone size: .
V gene: TRBV6-5
J gene: TRBJ2-1

CDR3 protein: CASSYLTERTDTQYF
CDR3 DNA: TGCGCCAGCAGCTATCTCACGGAGCGCACAGATACGCAGTATTTT
D gene: .
clone size: .
V gene: TRBV4-1
J gene: TRBJ2-3

CDR3 protein: CASSVGEGYGYTF
CDR3 DNA: TGTGCCAGCAGCGTAGGGGAGGGCTATGGCTACACCTTC
D gene: .
clone size: .
V gene: TRBV11-2
J gene: TRBJ1-2

CDR3 protein: CASRATQTGRLRNSPLHF
CDR3 DNA: TGTGCCAGTAGGGCCACCCAGACAGGGAGGTTGCGGAATTCACCCCTCCACTTT
D gene: TRBD1
clone size: .
V gene: TRBV19
J gene: TRBJ1-6

CDR3 protein: CASSSMTGSGTEAFF
CDR3 DNA: TGTGCCAGCAGCTCAATGACAGGGAGTGGCACTGAAGCTTTCTTT
D gene: TRBD1
clone size: .
V gene: TRBV7-9
J gene: TRBJ1-1

CDR3 protein: CASSWPGDYEQYF
CDR3 DNA: TGTGCCAGCAGCTGGCCAGGGGACTACGAGCAGTACTTC
D gene: .
clone size: .
V gene: TRBV7-2
J gene: TRBJ2-7

CDR3 protein: CASSQRTGTEAFF
CDR3 DNA: TGCGCCAGCAGCCAACGAACGGGCACTGAAGCTTTCTTT
D gene: .
clone size: medium-sized
V gene: TRBV4-3
J gene: TRBJ1-1

CDR3 protein: CASSQEQDPYNEQFF
CDR3 DNA: TGCGCCAGCAGCCAAGAGCAGGATCCCTACAATGAGCAGTTCTTC
D gene: .
clone size: .
V gene: TRBV4-3
J gene: TRBJ2-1

CDR3 protein: CASSSRDSTYGYTF
CDR3 DNA: TGTGCCAGCAGCTCCCGGGACAGTACCTATGGCTACACCTTC
D gene: TRBD1
clone size: .
V gene: TRBV7-3
J gene: TRBJ1-2

CDR3 protein: CASSPLTPGELFF
CDR3 DNA: TGTGCCAGCAGTCCCCTCACTCCCGGGGAGCTGTTTTTT
D gene: .
clone size: .
V gene: TRBV6-5
J gene: TRBJ2-2

CDR3 protein: CASSQELGGGADTQYF
CDR3 DNA: TGCGCCAGCAGCCAAGAGTTGGGCGGGGGGGCAGATACGCAGTATTTT
D gene: TRBD2
clone size: .
V gene: TRBV4-3
J gene: TRBJ2-3

CDR3 protein: CASSVGSGGYNEQFF
CDR3 DNA: TGTGCCAGCAGCGTAGGGAGCGGGGGGTACAATGAGCAGTTCTTC
D gene: TRBD2
clone size: .
V gene: TRBV9
J gene: TRBJ2-1

CDR3 protein: CASSLDRANYGYTF
CDR3 DNA: TGCGCCAGCAGCTTGGATCGAGCTAACTATGGCTACACCTTC
D gene: .
clone size: .
V gene: TRBV5-1
J gene: TRBJ1-2

CDR3 protein: CASNAPGDPAFF
CDR3 DNA: TGTGCCAGCAACGCCCCAGGGGATCCAGCTTTCTTT
D gene: .
clone size: .
V gene: TRBV7-9
J gene: TRBJ1-1

CDR3 protein: CASSDGGATDTQYF
CDR3 DNA: TGTGCCAGCAGTGACGGGGGGGCGACAGATACGCAGTATTTT
D gene: .
clone size: .
V gene: TRBV6-4
J gene: TRBJ2-3

CDR3 protein: CASSGGAYNEQFF
CDR3 DNA: TGTGCCAGCAGCGGGGGGGCCTACAATGAGCAGTTCTTC
D gene: TRBD2
clone size: .
V gene: TRBV6-1
J gene: TRBJ2-1

CDR3 protein: CASSEGDSLQETQYF
CDR3 DNA: TGTGCCAGCAGCGAAGGGGACAGCCTCCAAGAGACCCAGTACTTC
D gene: TRBD1
clone size: .
V gene: TRBV7-6
J gene: TRBJ2-5

CDR3 protein: CASSRAGAPYNEQFF
CDR3 DNA: TGTGCCAGCAGCAGGGCGGGGGCACCCTACAATGAGCAGTTCTTC
D gene: .
clone size: .
V gene: TRBV7-9
J gene: TRBJ2-1

CDR3 protein: CATAAGGPEQYF
CDR3 DNA: TGTGCCACCGCAGCGGGGGGGCCCGAGCAGTACTTC
D gene: TRBD2
clone size: .
V gene: TRBV11-2
J gene: TRBJ2-7

CDR3 protein: CASTIGGNFGNEQFF
CDR3 DNA: TGTGCCAGTACCATCGGGGGGAACTTCGGCAATGAGCAGTTCTTC
D gene: TRBD2
clone size: .
V gene: TRBV19
J gene: TRBJ2-1

CDR3 protein: CASRSVSDNEQFF
CDR3 DNA: TGTGCCAGCAGATCCGTCTCCGACAATGAGCAGTTCTTC
D gene: .
clone size: .
V gene: TRBV27
J gene: TRBJ2-1

CDR3 protein: CASSVGGTTFGETQYF
CDR3 DNA: TGTGCCAGCAGCGTAGGAGGGACTACCTTCGGAGAGACCCAGTACTTC
D gene: TRBD2
clone size: .
V gene: TRBV9
J gene: TRBJ2-5

CDR3 protein: CASSPPTGLAQETQYF
CDR3 DNA: TGTGCCAGCAGCCCGCCCACGGGACTAGCGCAAGAGACCCAGTACTTC
D gene: TRBD2
clone size: .
V gene: TRBV7-9
J gene: TRBJ2-5

CDR3 protein: CASSPRTGGYEQYF
CDR3 DNA: TGTGCCAGCAGCCCTCGGACGGGAGGCTACGAGCAGTACTTC
D gene: TRBD2
clone size: .
V gene: TRBV11-1
J gene: TRBJ2-7

CDR3 protein: CASSPEGAGELFF
CDR3 DNA: TGTGCCAGCAGCCCTGAGGGGGCCGGGGAGCTGTTTTTT
D gene: .
clone size: .
V gene: TRBV9
J gene: TRBJ2-2

CDR3 protein: CASSPDRFADDTQYF
CDR3 DNA: TGTGCCAGCAGCCCCGACAGGTTCGCGGACGATACGCAGTATTTT
D gene: .
clone size: .
V gene: TRBV7-9
J gene: TRBJ2-3

CDR3 protein: CASSPGAGGYNEQFF
CDR3 DNA: TGTGCCAGCAGCCCTGGAGCGGGGGGATACAATGAGCAGTTCTTC
D gene: TRBD2
clone size: .
V gene: TRBV6-4
J gene: TRBJ2-1

CDR3 protein: CASSFAGGNYEQYF
CDR3 DNA: TGTGCCAGCAGCTTCGCAGGGGGCAACTACGAGCAGTACTTC
D gene: TRBD1
clone size: .
V gene: TRBV7-2
J gene: TRBJ2-7

CDR3 protein: CASSPDRGGEQYF
CDR3 DNA: TGTGCCAGCAGCCCCGACAGGGGAGGCGAGCAGTACTTC
D gene: TRBD1
clone size: .
V gene: TRBV4-2
J gene: TRBJ2-7

CDR3 protein: CASSLGAGFSYNEQFF
CDR3 DNA: TGTGCCAGCAGCTTAGGTGCGGGGTTCTCCTACAATGAGCAGTTCTTC
D gene: .
clone size: .
V gene: TRBV13
J gene: TRBJ2-1

CDR3 protein: CASSATSGGSADTQYF
CDR3 DNA: TGTGCCAGCAGCGCGACTAGCGGGGGGTCCGCAGATACGCAGTATTTT
D gene: TRBD2
clone size: .
V gene: TRBV9
J gene: TRBJ2-3

CDR3 protein: CASSTVDRGVDSNQPQHF
CDR3 DNA: TGTGCCAGTAGTACGGTGGACAGGGGAGTGGACAGCAATCAGCCCCAGCATTTT
D gene: TRBD1
clone size: .
V gene: TRBV19
J gene: TRBJ1-5

CDR3 protein: CASSSTLTDSNQPQHF
CDR3 DNA: TGTGCCAGCAGCTCCACTTTGACAGATAGCAATCAGCCCCAGCATTTT
D gene: .
clone size: once
V gene: TRBV2
J gene: TRBJ1-5

CDR3 protein: CSVEAGTGGNQPQHF
CDR3 DNA: TGCAGCGTTGAAGCTGGCACGGGAGGGAATCAGCCCCAGCATTTT
D gene: .
clone size: .
V gene: TRBV29-1
J gene: TRBJ1-5

CDR3 protein: CASSDASGGANEQFF
CDR3 DNA: TGTGCCAGCAGTGACGCTAGCGGGGGGGCCAATGAGCAGTTCTTC
D gene: TRBD2
clone size: few
V gene: TRBV6-4
J gene: TRBJ2-1

CDR3 protein: CASSSEQGGGTEAFF
CDR3 DNA: TGTGCCAGCAGCTCAGAACAGGGGGGTGGCACTGAAGCTTTCTTT
D gene: TRBD1
clone size: .
V gene: TRBV7-6
J gene: TRBJ1-1

CDR3 protein: CASSAGLHYEQYF
CDR3 DNA: TGTGCCAGCAGCGCGGGACTCCACTACGAGCAGTACTTC
D gene: .
clone size: .
V gene: TRBV4-2
J gene: TRBJ2-7

CDR3 protein: CASSPREGQETQYF
CDR3 DNA: TGTGCCAGCAGCCCCCGGGAGGGCCAAGAGACCCAGTACTTC
D gene: TRBD2
clone size: .
V gene: TRBV7-2
J gene: TRBJ2-5

CDR3 protein: CASSPVFRWDNEQFF
CDR3 DNA: TGTGCCAGCAGTCCCGTTTTCAGGTGGGACAATGAGCAGTTCTTC
D gene: .
clone size: .
V gene: TRBV27
J gene: TRBJ2-1

CDR3 protein: CATRTGTHGYTF
CDR3 DNA: TGTGCCACCCGGACAGGGACCCATGGCTACACCTTC
D gene: TRBD1
clone size: .
V gene: TRBV28
J gene: TRBJ1-2

CDR3 protein: CAISDRGLNQPQHF
CDR3 DNA: TGTGCCATTTCGGACAGGGGGCTCAATCAGCCCCAGCATTTT
D gene: TRBD1
clone size: .
V gene: TRBV10-3
J gene: TRBJ1-5

CDR3 protein: CASSIVASRVHTQYF
CDR3 DNA: TGTGCCAGTAGTATAGTGGCTAGCCGGGTCCATACGCAGTATTTT
D gene: .
clone size: .
V gene: TRBV19
J gene: TRBJ2-3

CDR3 protein: CASSPWTANYGYTF
CDR3 DNA: TGTGCCAGCAGCCCCTGGACAGCTAACTATGGCTACACCTTC
D gene: .
clone size: .
V gene: TRBV7-2
J gene: TRBJ1-2

CDR3 protein: CASSVRGQADAEAFF
CDR3 DNA: TGTGCCAGCAGCGTAAGGGGACAGGCGGATGCTGAAGCTTTCTTT
D gene: TRBD1
clone size: .
V gene: TRBV9
J gene: TRBJ1-1